The source of this T cell receptor (beta chain) is a study of T cell responses to AZD1222 COVID-19 vaccine. TCRdb keeps only in-frame clones here, not all; method: immunoSEQ multiplex PCR. The data hold roughly 55,000 clones, with around 90% observed a single time. Germline values: CDR1 MNHEY, CDR2 SVGAGI. This CDR3 is built from 12 residues. Trimming left V 4 bases short and J 9 bases short, with 10 bases between. The rearrangement uses TRBV6-5 and TRBJ2-1; no definite D call. The sample in question was peripheral blood, obtained on day 0 of AZD1222 vaccination. The clonotype comes from an adult in good health. CDR3: CASSLWTGEQFF. The CDR3 DNA is TGTGCCAGCAGTTTATGGACCGGTGAGCAGTTCTTC.